These 2 T cell receptor beta chains were all obtained from the same sample, sequenced in a study of T cell repertoires in cytomegalovirus infection. Antigen specificity for these receptors is unknown. MiXCR, applied by TCRdb to the reads, yields one record per CDR3 protein. The table includes some 100,000 distinct CDR3 sequences, around 29% detected once. Sequenced material: CD8+ T cells from cultured PBMCs, taken from culture after CMV antigen stimulation. All receptors derive from a human donor in good health (CMV status not recorded). Some clones in this sample may be carry-over from other donors' samples.

This clonotype was observed many times. The V gene is TRBV10-3, the J gene TRBJ2-1, with 11 bases lining up with TRBD1. The J segment lost 8 bases and the V segment lost 2 bases, leaving 8 bases of the junction unmatched. Germline-derived CDR1 and CDR2 are ENHRY and SYGVKD. The CDR3 sequence is 16 residues long. The CDR3: CAISEGAGTGGDEQFF. The CDR3 DNA reads TGTGCCATCAGTGAGGGAGCCGGGACAGGGGGAGATGAGCAGTTCTTC.

This clonotype was counted at least ten times. This chain joins TRBV7-9 and TRBJ2-5, with a possible D match to TRBD1 (6 bases). CDR1 is SEHNR and CDR2 is FQNEAQ in the germline V gene (reference sequence). V was trimmed by 3 bases and J by 4 bases, leaving 12 bases between them. The CDR3 consists of 14 residues. CDR3 sequence: CASSFGRGGETQYF. In nucleotides, the CDR3 is TGTGCCAGCAGCTTCGGCAGGGGCGGAGAGACCCAGTACTTC.